The 21 T cell receptor beta chains below all came from one sample that was sequenced in a study of graft-versus-host responses after intestinal transplantation. Produced via immunoSEQ multiplex PCR; TCRdb's table is partial and in-frame only. The data hold some 95,000 clones, with roughly 90% observed a single time. These receptors lack a known antigen. The sequencing used unstimulated CD8+ T cells sorted from spleen or lymph node cells, collected before intestinal transplant. These receptors all stem from a human donor who received an intestinal transplant.

The chain is built from TRBV10-3 and TRBJ2-1; TRBD1 matches at 9 bases. Germline assignment: CDR1 ENHRY and CDR2 SYGVKD. V was pared by 2 bases and J by 7 bases, with 6 bases of the junction left unmatched. The CDR3 is made up of 15 amino acids. The CDR3 spells CAISEVGQGLNEQFF. The CDR3 DNA reads TGTGCCATCAGTGAGGTAGGACAGGGGCTGAATGAGCAGTTCTTC.

This clone was detected a few times. The chain is built from TRBV4-1 and TRBJ1-1; TRBD1 is a possible D gene (6 bases). Germline V CDR1 and CDR2: MGHRA, YSYEKL. This CDR3 comprises 14 residues. V lost 4 bases to trimming and J lost 3 bases, with 12 bases between them. The CDR3 loop reads CASSRTGLDTEAFF. The CDR3 bases are TGCGCCAGCAGCCGCACAGGGTTGGACACTGAAGCTTTCTTT.

The rearrangement joins TRBV10-3 to TRBJ2-7; no clear D. The CDR3 is 14 residues long. From germline, CDR1 is ENHRY and CDR2 SYGVKD. Trimming shortened V by 0 bases and J by 3 bases, and 9 bases separated the two germline ends. CDR3 protein: CAISESAAYYEQYF. The DNA of the CDR3 is TGTGCCATCAGTGAGTCTGCGGCCTACTACGAGCAGTACTTC.

V is TRBV15 and J is TRBJ1-4, with TRBD1 identical over 7 bases. Losses at the gene ends were 0 bases for V and 2 bases for J; bases not matched to a gene: 3. The CDR3 is 16 residues long. Per germline, CDR1 LNHNV and CDR2 YYDKDF (reference sequence). The CDR3, as DNA: TGTGCCACCAGCAGAGAAGGGGGACAGACTAATGAAAAACTGTTTTTT. Translating it yields CATSREGGQTNEKLFF. The whole variable domain, remainder taken from reference TRBV15 and TRBJ1-4, is DAMVIQNPRYQVTQFGKPVTLSCSQTLNHNVMYWYQQKSSQAPKLLFHYYDKDFNNEADTPDNFQSRRPNTSFCFLDIRSPGLGDTAMYLCATSREGGQTNEKLFFGSGTQLSVL.

The chain employs TRBV7-9 and TRBJ1-3, with a tentative D call TRBD1 (6 bases). Germline CDR1 is SEHNR and CDR2 is FQNEAQ (reference sequence). The CDR3 totals 16 residues. Trimming removed 5 bases at V and 0 bases at J, with 14 bases between. CDR3 sequence: CASSPSTGPSGNTIYF. In DNA form, the CDR3 reads TGTGCCAGCAGCCCGTCGACAGGACCCTCTGGAAACACCATATATTTT.

V gene TRBV7-9 combines with J gene TRBJ2-5; 7 positions agree with TRBD2. The germline gives CDR1 SEHNR, CDR2 FQNEAQ (reference sequence). With 5 bases clipped from V and 5 bases from J, the junction kept 14 bases outside the gene matches. This CDR3 is built from 16 residues. In nucleotides, the CDR3 is TGTGCCAGCAGCCCCTCCCAGGGAGGGCCTTGGGAGACCCAGTACTTC. It translates to CASSPSQGGPWETQYF.

V is TRBV7-9 and J is TRBJ1-1, with a possible D match to TRBD1 (5 bases). V was trimmed by 8 bases and J by 4 bases, leaving 14 bases between them. The CDR3 is 13 residues long. Germline loops: CDR1 SEHNR, CDR2 FQNEAQ (reference sequence). CDR3 in amino acids: CASGSGGSTEAFF. The CDR3 DNA follows: TGTGCCAGCGGTTCCGGGGGTTCCACTGAAGCTTTCTTT.

The chain is built from TRBV6-5 and TRBJ1-2; TRBD1 matches at 9 bases. After removal of 0 bases from V and 8 bases from J, the junction contained 4 bases not matched to a gene. The CDR3 contains 14 residues. Germline CDR1 MNHEY, CDR2 SVGAGI. CDR3 coding DNA: TGTGCCAGCAGTTACTCGGACAGGGGCTGGGGCTACACCTTC. Translating it yields CASSYSDRGWGYTF.

This chain connects TRBV6-5 to TRBJ2-7, with TRBD1 matching over 9 bases. CDR3 length equals 16 residues. Per the germline V gene, CDR1 is MNHEY and CDR2 is SVGAGI. V shed 4 bases, J shed 3 bases, and the junction held 10 bases outside the gene matches. CDR3 sequence: CASSSPRRQGDYEQYF. DNA for the CDR3: TGTGCCAGCAGTTCTCCTCGGAGACAGGGGGACTACGAGCAGTACTTC.

The rearrangement uses TRBV6-5 and TRBJ2-1; D may be TRBD1 (5 bases). V dropped 3 bases and J dropped 4 bases, with 13 bases sitting between them. The CDR3 extends over 15 amino acids. CDR1 and CDR2 (germline): MNHEY, SVGAGI. CDR3 in amino acids: CASSYTEGVYNEQFF. The CDR3 nucleotides read TGTGCCAGCAGTTATACAGAAGGGGTATACAATGAGCAGTTCTTC.

The chain recombines TRBV27 with TRBJ1-6, with D unclear. The CDR3 totals 14 residues. Trimming took off 3 bases at V and 8 bases at J, with 11 bases between the two ends. CDR1 and CDR2 from the germline V gene are MNHEY and SMNVEV (reference sequence). CDR3 loop: CASSFQPRDSPLHF. The CDR3 DNA reads as TGTGCCAGCAGTTTCCAACCCCGGGATTCACCCCTCCACTTT.

The chain uses TRBV19 and TRBJ1-6; the D gene is possibly TRBD1 (6 bases). Trimming cost V 8 bases and J 10 bases, with 15 bases left between them. The CDR3 has 13 amino acids. Per germline, CDR1 LNHDA and CDR2 SQIVND (reference sequence). The CDR3 DNA follows: TGTGCCAGTGCGGCGGGGGCTGGGTCACCCCTCCACTTT. This gives the protein CASAAGAGSPLHF.

CDR3 region: CAFPGGDGYTF. Here the CDR3 DNA reads TGTGCCTTCCCGGGGGGAGATGGCTACACCTTC. The chain is built from TRBV30 and TRBJ1-2, with D perhaps TRBD1 (5 bases). Trimming shortened V by 7 bases and J by 6 bases, and 12 bases separated the two germline ends. This CDR3 has 11 residues. Looked up from germline, CDR1 is GTSNPN and CDR2 is SVGIG (reference sequence).

The chain joins TRBV2 to TRBJ1-4; no clear D. CDR1 SNHLY and CDR2 FYNNEI come from the germline V gene. CDR3 length: 14 amino acids. Trimming cost V 4 bases and J 8 bases, with 14 bases left between them. The CDR3 spells CASSVRPNWEKLFF. In DNA, the CDR3 is TGTGCCAGCAGTGTTCGCCCAAACTGGGAAAAACTGTTTTTT.

The chain is built from TRBV4-1 and TRBJ1-1; D might be TRBD1 (6 bases). Trimming took 4 bases from V and 0 from J, leaving 12 bases between them. Germline lookup yields CDR1 MGHRA and CDR2 YSYEKL. This CDR3 is 15 amino acids long. CDR3 residues: CASSPLQGMNTEAFF. The DNA for the CDR3 is TGCGCCAGCAGCCCTCTACAGGGCATGAACACTGAAGCTTTCTTT.

The chain combines TRBV19 with TRBJ1-2, with 7 bases fitting TRBD1. J gave up 8 bases and V 6 bases, and 15 bases lay outside the gene matches. The CDR3 loop spans 15 amino acids. CDR1 is LNHDA, CDR2 SQIVND, per germline (reference sequence). The CDR3 bases are TGTGCCAGTAGCCACATTGGGACAGAAGGTTTGGGCTACACCTTC. Protein sequence: CASSHIGTEGLGYTF. The variable domain in full, completed from reference TRBV19 and TRBJ1-2, reads DGGITQSPKYLFRKEGQNVTLSCEQNLNHDAMYWYRQDPGQGLRLIYYSQIVNDFQKGDIAEGYSVSREKKESFPLTVTSAQKNPTAFYLCASSHIGTEGLGYTFGSGTRLTVV.

The chain is built from TRBV7-2 and TRBJ1-2; 9 nucleotides align to TRBD1. V lost 5 bases, J lost 4 bases, and 14 bases stayed unmatched. The germline CDR1 and CDR2 sequences are SGHTA and FQGNSA. The CDR3 is made up of 17 amino acids. Written as DNA, the CDR3 is TGTGCCAGCAGCCCCCGGGACAGGGAGGCATTACGCTATGGCTACACCTTC. Its translation: CASSPRDREALRYGYTF.

A few counts support this clone. The chain combines TRBV7-9 with TRBJ2-7; D uncertain. Germline CDR1 SEHNR, CDR2 FQNEAQ (reference sequence). This CDR3 contains 12 residues. The ends were cut back, 1 base at V and 2 bases at J, with 3 bases in the middle. CDR3 DNA sequence: TGTGCCAGCAGCTTAGACACCTACGAGCAGTACTTC. It specifies CASSLDTYEQYF.

A single count supports this clone. The chain employs TRBV10-1 and TRBJ2-3; no definite D call. The CDR3 consists of 13 residues. Trimming took 7 bases from V and 1 from J, leaving 9 bases between them. Germline loops: CDR1 WNHNN, CDR2 SYGVQD (reference sequence). The CDR3 sequence is CASTAVGTDTQYF. CDR3 coding DNA: TGCGCCAGCACCGCGGTTGGCACAGATACGCAGTATTTT.

The chain recombines TRBV9 with TRBJ2-5; D is unclear. From germline, CDR1 is SGDLS and CDR2 YYNGEE. The CDR3 contains 13 residues. V dropped 4 bases and J dropped 6 bases, with 13 bases sitting between them. This chain's CDR3 is CASSPPRSQTQYF. Here the CDR3 DNA reads TGTGCCAGCAGCCCCCCCCGGAGTCAGACCCAGTACTTC.

The chain joins TRBV10-2 to TRBJ1-1; D remains ambiguous. CDR3 length: 14 residues. V was pared by 4 bases and J by 1 base, with 10 bases between. CDR1 and CDR2 from the germline V gene are WSHSY and SAAADI. This CDR3 is CASSAIGGNTEAFF. CDR3 nucleotides: TGCGCCAGCAGTGCCATTGGAGGGAACACTGAAGCTTTCTTT.